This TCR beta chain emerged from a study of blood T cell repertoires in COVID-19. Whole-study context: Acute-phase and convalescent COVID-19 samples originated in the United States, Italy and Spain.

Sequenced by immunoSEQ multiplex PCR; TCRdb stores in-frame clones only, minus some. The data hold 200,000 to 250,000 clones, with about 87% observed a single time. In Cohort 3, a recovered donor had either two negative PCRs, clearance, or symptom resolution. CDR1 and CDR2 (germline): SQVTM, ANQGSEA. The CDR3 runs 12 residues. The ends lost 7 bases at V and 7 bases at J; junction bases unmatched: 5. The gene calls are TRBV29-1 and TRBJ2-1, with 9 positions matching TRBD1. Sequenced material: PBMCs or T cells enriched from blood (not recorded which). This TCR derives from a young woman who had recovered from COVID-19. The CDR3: CSEGQGRNEQFF. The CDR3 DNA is TGCAGCGAGGGACAGGGTCGTAATGAGCAGTTCTTC.